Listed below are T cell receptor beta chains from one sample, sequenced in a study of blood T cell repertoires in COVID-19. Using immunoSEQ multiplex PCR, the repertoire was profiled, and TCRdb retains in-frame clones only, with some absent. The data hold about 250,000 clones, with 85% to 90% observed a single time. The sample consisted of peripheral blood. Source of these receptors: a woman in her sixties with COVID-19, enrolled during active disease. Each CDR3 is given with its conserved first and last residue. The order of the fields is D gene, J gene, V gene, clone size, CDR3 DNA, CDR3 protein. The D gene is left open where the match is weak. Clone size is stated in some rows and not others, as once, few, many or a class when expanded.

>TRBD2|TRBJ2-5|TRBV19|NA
TGTGCCAGTAGGGGGGCTAGCGGGGGTAACCCTCAAGAGACCCAGTACTTC
CASRGASGGNPQETQYF
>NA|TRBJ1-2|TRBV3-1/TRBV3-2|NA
TGTGCCAGCAGCCACCCCGGGATAGGTGGCTACACCTTC
CASSHPGIGGYTF
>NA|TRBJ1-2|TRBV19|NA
TGTGCCAGTAGTCCTTTAGGGGAAAACTATGGCTACACCTTC
CASSPLGENYGYTF
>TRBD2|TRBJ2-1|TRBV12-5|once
TGTGCTAGTGGTTTGGCCTATAGCGGGGGGCACAATGAGCAGTTCTTC
CASGLAYSGGHNEQFF
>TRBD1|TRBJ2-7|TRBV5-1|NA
TGCGCCAGCAGCTTTCGGGACAGGGACCACGAGCAGTACTTC
CASSFRDRDHEQYF
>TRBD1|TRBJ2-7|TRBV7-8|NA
TGTGCCAGCAGTTCCGGGGGACAGGGGGGCTCCTACGAGCAGTACTTC
CASSSGGQGGSYEQYF
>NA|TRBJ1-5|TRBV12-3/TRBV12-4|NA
TGTGCCAGCAGTTCGTCAGGAGGTCAGCCCCAGCATTTT
CASSSSGGQPQHF
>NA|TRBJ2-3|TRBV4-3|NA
TGCGCCAGCAGCCCCACAGGGCAAGATACGCAGTATTTT
CASSPTGQDTQYF
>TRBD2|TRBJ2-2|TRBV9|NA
TGTGCCAGCAGCGAACTAGGGACTAGCGGGGCCACCGGGGAGCTGTTTTTT
CASSELGTSGATGELFF
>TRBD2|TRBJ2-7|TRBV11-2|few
TGTGCCAGCAGCCTGTCTTGGACTAGTAGCGGCGAGCAGTACTTC
CASSLSWTSSGEQYF
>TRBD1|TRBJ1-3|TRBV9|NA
TGTGCCAGCAGCGTAGAATGGACAGGGGGAAGAACTGGAAACACCATATATTTT
CASSVEWTGGRTGNTIYF
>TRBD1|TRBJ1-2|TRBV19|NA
TGTGCCAGTAGTAAAACAGGGGAGAATGGCTACACCTTC
CASSKTGENGYTF
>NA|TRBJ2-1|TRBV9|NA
TGTGCCAGCAGCCCCGACCGGGCGGGGCCCTACAATGAGCAGTTCTTC
CASSPDRAGPYNEQFF
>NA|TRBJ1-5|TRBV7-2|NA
TGTGCCAGCAGCTTAGAGGTACGGCAGGGGCAGCCCCAGCATTTT
CASSLEVRQGQPQHF
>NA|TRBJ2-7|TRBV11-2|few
TGTGCCAGCAGCTCCCAGTACGAGCAGTACTTC
CASSSQYEQYF
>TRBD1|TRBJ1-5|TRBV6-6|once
TGTGCCAGCAGCGGGACAGGGATCCTTCAGCCCCAGCATTTT
CASSGTGILQPQHF
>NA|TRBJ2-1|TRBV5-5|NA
TGTGCCAGCAGCTTGGATATGAGAGGGCCCGTTTACAATGAGCAGTTCTTC
CASSLDMRGPVYNEQFF
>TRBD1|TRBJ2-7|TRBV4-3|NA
TGCGCCAGCAGCCAACAACCGGGACAGGGCTACGAGCAGTACTTC
CASSQQPGQGYEQYF
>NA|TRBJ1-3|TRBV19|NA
TGTGCCAGTCTAAAAACAGGCTTCTCTGGAAACACCATATATTTT
CASLKTGFSGNTIYF
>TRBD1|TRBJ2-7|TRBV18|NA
TGTGCCAGCTCACCCGCGGACAGGGGGTCAGGCGAGCAGTACTTC
CASSPADRGSGEQYF
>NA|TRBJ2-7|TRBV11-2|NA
TGTGCCAGCAGCTTTCCCAGGGGCCGCCATACTTTCTCCTACGAGCAGTACTTC
CASSFPRGRHTFSYEQYF
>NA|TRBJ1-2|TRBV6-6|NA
TGTGCCAGCAGCCCCGACACGGCCAGGGGCTACACCTTC
CASSPDTARGYTF
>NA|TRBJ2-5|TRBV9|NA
TGTGCCAGCAGCGTAGCTGCCGGGGAAACCCAGTACTTC
CASSVAAGETQYF
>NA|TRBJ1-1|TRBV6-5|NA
TGTGCCAGCCTAATTAATCCGAACACTGAAGCTTTCTTT
CASLINPNTEAFF
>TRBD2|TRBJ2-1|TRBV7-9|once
TGTGCCAGCAGCTTAAGCCGGGGGGGCTCCTACAATGAGCAGTTCTTC
CASSLSRGGSYNEQFF
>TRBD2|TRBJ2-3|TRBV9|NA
TGTGCCAGCAGCGCCCGTACTAGCGGGATCACAGATACGCAGTATTTT
CASSARTSGITDTQYF